The present entry profiles one TCR beta chain with its context. Its antigen remains unidentified. The input lacks base qualities; no much larger clone sits a single base away. This specimen belongs to a study of blood T cell repertoires in COVID-19 (dated by TCRdb to between 2020 and 2021). In terms of the full investigation: Samples covering the acute and convalescent phases of COVID-19 were provided by collaborators in the United States, Italy and Spain. The samples were drawn from two sources: the first 160 participants of the ongoing ImmuneRACE study, and 950 to 1,500 subjects contributed by 6 global collaborators. Where available, HLA class I and class II types were taken from metadata supplied by the sample provider and were not determined by assay-based typing. The repertoires were made available in a free public database intended to serve as a resource for research on the immune response to SARS-CoV-2. The material from the prospective study consisted of cDNA or gDNA derived from T cells, B-cell-depleted T cells, or PBMCs. Deeply sampled blood TCRbeta repertoires from subjects exposed to, actively infected with, or recovered from COVID-19 were included in the dataset. Nearly every sample came with metadata listing a de-identified subject ID, COVID-19 status, age in years and sex.

TCRbeta CDR3 regions were amplified from genomic DNA by means of the immunoSEQ Assay, a bias-controlled multiplex PCR. The paper's data handling went like this. Within the assay, amplification of reference gene primers was used to estimate how many nucleated cells each sample contained. To quantify the absolute abundance of each unique TCRbeta CDR3 rearrangement, sequence reads were collapsed and filtered. Productive Simpson clonality was computed per sample as the square root of Simpson's diversity index over productive rearrangements. TCRdb limited this immuneACCESS table to in-frame rearrangements with V and J called. A share of clones is missing; checked studies link under half to unresolved V genes, and the rest is unexplained. The V and J calls and clone size were taken over from that table, and D and trimming were inferred from the DNA. The sample includes approximately 470,000 clones, with roughly 85% observed a single time. The ten largest clones represent 3% to 3.5% of the sample.

The germline V gene supplies CDR1 MDHEN and CDR2 SYDVKM. The CDR3, from cysteine to phenylalanine, totals 16 residues. Of all the DNA, just the CDR3 is kept, 48 bases in frame from base 1. Cut back by 5 bases and 0 bases, the V and J ends lie 14 bases apart. On the study overall, not on this receptor specifically: The amount of clinical and demographic metadata varied by source and participant and was provided uncurated.

The collaborating institutions used their own protocols to collect whole blood in K2EDTA tubes. Collaborator samples were shipped for TCRbeta analysis as frozen whole blood, isolated PBMCs, or DNA extracted from either sample type. The receptor was derived from a human donor in a cohort sampled during active COVID-19. The rearrangement combines TRBV28 with TRBJ2-1; tentative D gene TRBD2, with 6 bases matching. The sample consisted of peripheral blood. The sequenced DNA: TGTGCCAGCAGTCGGACCGGGACTGGCTCCTACAATGAGCAGTTCTTC. Translated, it reads CASSRTGTGSYNEQFF.